The 8 T cell receptor beta chains reported below all come from one sample, sequenced in a study of control samples from healthy donors and cancer patients. Method: immunoSEQ multiplex PCR; TCRdb's copy keeps in-frame clones and lacks some. Of some 120,000 clones in the sample, roughly 84% were seen once. Sequenced material: blood. These receptors came from a man in his forties or fifties in good health.

This sequence joins TRBV6-6 and TRBJ2-1; D not resolved. The length of the CDR3 is 16 residues. The V gene lost 6 bases and the J gene lost 7 bases, with 22 bases spanning the gap. Germline values: CDR1 MNHNY, CDR2 SVGAGI (reference sequence). CDR3 residues: CASSSDGSSVRNEQFF. The CDR3 region has the DNA TGTGCCAGCAGCTCAGACGGATCCTCAGTAAGGAATGAGCAGTTCTTC.

The chain employs TRBV30 and TRBJ2-7; 7 positions agree with TRBD1. Germline V gene sequence: CDR1 GTSNPN, CDR2 SVGIG (reference sequence). The trim removed 5 bases at V and 2 bases at J, leaving 3 bases unmatched. The CDR3 has 12 amino acids. CDR3 DNA sequence: TGTGCCTGGTCGACAGGGACCTACGAGCAGTACTTC. Translated, it gives CAWSTGTYEQYF.

The chain carries TRBV11-3 and TRBJ2-7; 7 bases align to TRBD1. Germline V lookup: CDR1 SGHNT, CDR2 YENEEA. Trimming removed 1 base from V and 10 bases from J; junction bases left unmatched: 7. This CDR3 has 13 residues. The CDR3 region is CASSLGPRDRQYF. In nucleotides, the CDR3 is TGTGCCAGCAGCTTAGGCCCTCGGGACAGACAGTACTTC.

The V call is TRBV9, the J call TRBJ2-3, with 10 bases fitting TRBD2. V lost 3 bases to trimming and J lost 2 bases; unmatched junction nucleotides: 6. CDR1 and CDR2 from the germline V gene are SGDLS and YYNGEE. The CDR3 spans 16 residues. The CDR3 loop is CASSAAGGPPTDTQYF. The CDR3 DNA follows: TGTGCCAGCAGCGCAGCGGGGGGGCCTCCCACAGATACGCAGTATTTT.

The V and J genes are TRBV5-1 and TRBJ2-2; 8 nucleotides line up with TRBD1. J gave up 4 bases and V 1 base, and 0 bases lay outside the gene matches. From germline, CDR1 is SGHRS and CDR2 YFSETQ. CDR3 size: 14 residues. The CDR3 DNA sequence: TGCGCCAGCAGCTTGACAGGGGGCACCGGGGAGCTGTTTTTT. It translates to CASSLTGGTGELFF.

Only one count was recorded for this clone. This sequence joins TRBV20-1 and TRBJ1-1; D possibly corresponds to TRBD1 (6 bases). Germline values: CDR1 DFQATT, CDR2 SNEGSKA (reference sequence). The CDR3 has 14 amino acids. V lost 5 bases and J 1 base, leaving 14 bases between the germline ends. CDR3 DNA sequence: TGCAGTGCTGGTGACCCGGGACAGAACACTGAAGCTTTCTTT. Amino acids: CSAGDPGQNTEAFF.

V and J are TRBV6-6 and TRBJ2-1, with 7 bases fitting TRBD1. The germline V gene has CDR1 MNHNY and CDR2 SVGAGI (reference sequence). The V segment lost 6 bases and the J segment 9 bases; nucleotides outside the gene matches: 5. The CDR3 runs 12 residues. The CDR3 region has the DNA TGTGCCAGCAGAATACAGGGGTTTGAGCAGTTCTTC. Its protein is CASRIQGFEQFF.

The rearrangement joins TRBV10-3 to TRBJ2-2; 7 positions agree with TRBD1. Germline CDR1 reads ENHRY; CDR2 reads SYGVKD. This CDR3 has 16 amino acids. Trimming at V came to 3 bases and at J to 4 bases, leaving 8 bases not matched to a gene. The CDR3 protein is CAISEVLGGSTGELFF. The CDR3 nucleotides are TGTGCCATCAGTGAAGTTTTAGGGGGCAGCACCGGGGAGCTGTTTTTT.